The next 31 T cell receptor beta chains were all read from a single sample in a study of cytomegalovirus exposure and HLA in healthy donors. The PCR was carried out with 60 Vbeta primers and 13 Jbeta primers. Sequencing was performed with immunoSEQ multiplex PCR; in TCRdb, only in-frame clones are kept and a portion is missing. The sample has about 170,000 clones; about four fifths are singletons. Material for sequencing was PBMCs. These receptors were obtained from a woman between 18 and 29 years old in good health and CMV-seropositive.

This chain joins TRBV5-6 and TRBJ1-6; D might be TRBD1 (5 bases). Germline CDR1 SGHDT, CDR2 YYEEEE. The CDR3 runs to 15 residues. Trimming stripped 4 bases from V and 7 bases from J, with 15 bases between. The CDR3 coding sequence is TGTGCCAGCAGCCCGTGGGGGGTGGGGAATTCACCCCTCCACTTT. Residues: CASSPWGVGNSPLHF.

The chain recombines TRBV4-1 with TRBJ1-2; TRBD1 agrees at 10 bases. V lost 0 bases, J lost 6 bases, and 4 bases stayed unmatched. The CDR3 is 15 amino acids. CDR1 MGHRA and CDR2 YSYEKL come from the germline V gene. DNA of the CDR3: TGCGCCAGCAGCCAAGAGAAGGACAGGGGGGATGGCTACACCTTC. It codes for CASSQEKDRGDGYTF.

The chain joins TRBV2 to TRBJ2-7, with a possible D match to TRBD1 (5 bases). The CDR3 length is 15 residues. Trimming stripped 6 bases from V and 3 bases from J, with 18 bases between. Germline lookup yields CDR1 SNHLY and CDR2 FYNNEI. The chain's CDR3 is CASSDAGATRYEQYF. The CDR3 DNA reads TGTGCCAGCAGCGACGCTGGGGCTACGCGCTACGAGCAGTACTTC.

In DNA, the CDR3 is TGTGCCAGTAGTATCTCGGCTAGCGGGGATAGCGTACACTACGAGCAGTACTTC. It specifies CASSISASGDSVHYEQYF. The chain combines TRBV19 with TRBJ2-7; 9 bases align to TRBD2. J was trimmed by 3 bases and V by 3 bases; bases with no gene match: 15. The CDR3 covers 18 residues. CDR1 and CDR2 from the germline V gene are LNHDA and SQIVND (reference sequence).

The CDR3 protein is CASSAGTGTYEQYF. CDR3 coding DNA: TGTGCCAGCAGCGCCGGGACAGGGACCTACGAGCAGTACTTC. The chain joins TRBV9 to TRBJ2-7; TRBD1 aligns across 9 bases. This CDR3 is 14 amino acids long. The V segment lost 3 bases and the J segment 2 bases; nucleotides outside the gene matches: 3. Per the germline V gene, CDR1 is SGDLS and CDR2 is YYNGEE.

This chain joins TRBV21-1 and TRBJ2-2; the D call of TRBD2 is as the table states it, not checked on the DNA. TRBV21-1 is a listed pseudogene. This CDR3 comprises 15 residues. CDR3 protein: CASSKLPNPPRELFF. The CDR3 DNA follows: TGTGCCAGCAGCAAACTACCAAACCCCCCCCGGGAGCTGTTTTTT.

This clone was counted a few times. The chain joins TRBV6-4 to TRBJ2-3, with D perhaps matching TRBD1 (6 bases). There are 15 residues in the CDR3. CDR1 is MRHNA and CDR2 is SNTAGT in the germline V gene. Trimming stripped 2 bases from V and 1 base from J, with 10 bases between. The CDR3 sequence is CASSDEAGGTDTQYF. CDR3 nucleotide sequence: TGTGCCAGCAGTGACGAGGCAGGGGGCACAGATACGCAGTATTTT.

The CDR3 sequence is CASSLSLAGGWEETQYF. For the CDR3, the DNA is TGTGCCAGCAGCTTATCCCTAGCGGGGGGCTGGGAAGAGACCCAGTACTTC. The genes are TRBV7-6 and TRBJ2-5; 11 bases are a match to TRBD2. CDR3 length: 17 residues. Trimming took 2 bases from V and 3 from J; bases not matched to a gene: 8. Germline loops: CDR1 SGHVS, CDR2 FNYEAQ.

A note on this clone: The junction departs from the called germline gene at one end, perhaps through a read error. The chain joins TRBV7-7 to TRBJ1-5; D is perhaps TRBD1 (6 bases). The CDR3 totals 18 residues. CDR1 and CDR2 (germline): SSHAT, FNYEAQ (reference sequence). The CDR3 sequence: CASSLKWQGQYSNQPQHF. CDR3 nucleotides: TGTGCTAGCAGCTTAAAGTGGCAGGGACAATATAGCAATCAGCCCCAGCATTTT.

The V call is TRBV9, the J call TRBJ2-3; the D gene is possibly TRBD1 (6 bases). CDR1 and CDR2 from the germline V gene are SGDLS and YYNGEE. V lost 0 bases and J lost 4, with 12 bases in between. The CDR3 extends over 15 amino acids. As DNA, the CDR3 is TGTGCCAGCAGCGTAGGAGTGGGGGCATCAGATACGCAGTATTTT. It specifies CASSVGVGASDTQYF.

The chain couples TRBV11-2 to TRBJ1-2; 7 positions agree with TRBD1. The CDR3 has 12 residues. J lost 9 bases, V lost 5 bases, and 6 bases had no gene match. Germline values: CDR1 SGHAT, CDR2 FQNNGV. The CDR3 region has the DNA TGTGCCAGCAGCCAAAGACAGGGACGCTACACCTTC. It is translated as CASSQRQGRYTF.

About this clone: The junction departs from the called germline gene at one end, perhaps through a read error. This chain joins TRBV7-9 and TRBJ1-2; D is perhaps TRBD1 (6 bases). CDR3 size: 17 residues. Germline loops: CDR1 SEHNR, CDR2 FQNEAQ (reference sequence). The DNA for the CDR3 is TGTTCCAGCAGTTTCGGGGGGGCCGGTTTAGACCGCTATGGCTACACCTTC. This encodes CSSSFGGAGLDRYGYTF.

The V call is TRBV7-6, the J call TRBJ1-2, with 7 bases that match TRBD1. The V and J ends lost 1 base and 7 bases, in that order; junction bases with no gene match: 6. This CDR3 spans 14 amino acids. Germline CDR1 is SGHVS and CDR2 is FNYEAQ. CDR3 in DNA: TGTGCCAGCAGCTTAGATGGGACAGCGGGTGGCTACACCTTC. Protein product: CASSLDGTAGGYTF.

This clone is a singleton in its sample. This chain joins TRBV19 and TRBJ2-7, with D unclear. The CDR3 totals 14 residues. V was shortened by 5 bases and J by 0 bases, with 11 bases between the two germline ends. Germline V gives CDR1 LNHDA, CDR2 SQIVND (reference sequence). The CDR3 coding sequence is TGTGCCAGTAGTCCCTGGGCAGACTCCTACGAGCAGTACTTC. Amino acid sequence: CASSPWADSYEQYF.

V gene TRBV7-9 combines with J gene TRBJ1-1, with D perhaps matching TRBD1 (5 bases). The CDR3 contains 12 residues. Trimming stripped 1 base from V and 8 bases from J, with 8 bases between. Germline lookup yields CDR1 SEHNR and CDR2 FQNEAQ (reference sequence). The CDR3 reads CASSLVDREAFF. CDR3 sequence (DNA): TGTGCCAGCAGCTTAGTAGACAGAGAAGCTTTCTTT.

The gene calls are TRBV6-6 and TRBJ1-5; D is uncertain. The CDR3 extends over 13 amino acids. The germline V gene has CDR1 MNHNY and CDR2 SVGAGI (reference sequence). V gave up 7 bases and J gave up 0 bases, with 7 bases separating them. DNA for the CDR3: TGTGCCAGCAAACTGATTAGCAATCAGCCCCAGCATTTT. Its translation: CASKLISNQPQHF.

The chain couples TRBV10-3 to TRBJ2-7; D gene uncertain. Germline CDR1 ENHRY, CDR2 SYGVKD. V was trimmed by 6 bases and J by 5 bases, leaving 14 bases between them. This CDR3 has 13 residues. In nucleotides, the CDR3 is TGTGCCATCAGGCCCGCAGGCTTTGACGAGCAGTACTTC. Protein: CAIRPAGFDEQYF.

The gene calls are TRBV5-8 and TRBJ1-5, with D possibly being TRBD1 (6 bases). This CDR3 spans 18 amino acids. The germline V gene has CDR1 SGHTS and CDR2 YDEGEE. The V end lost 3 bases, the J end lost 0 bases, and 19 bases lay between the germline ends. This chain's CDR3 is CASSSGQRITYSNQPQHF. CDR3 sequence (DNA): TGTGCCAGCAGCTCCGGACAGCGGATTACATATAGCAATCAGCCCCAGCATTTT. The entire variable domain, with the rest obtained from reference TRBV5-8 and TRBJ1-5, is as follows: EAGVTQSPTHLIKTRGQQATLRCSPISGHTSVYWYQQALGLGLQFLLWYDEGEERNRGNFPPRFSGRQFPNYSSELNVNALELEDSALYLCASSSGQRITYSNQPQHFGDGTRLSIL.

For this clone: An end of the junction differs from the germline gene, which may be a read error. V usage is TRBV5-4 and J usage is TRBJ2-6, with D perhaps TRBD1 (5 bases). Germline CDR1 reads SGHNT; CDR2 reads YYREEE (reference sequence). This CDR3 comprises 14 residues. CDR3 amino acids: CASSFSSGANGLTF. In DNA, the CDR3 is TGTGCCAGCAGCTTCAGCTCTGGGGCCAACGGCCTGACTTTC.

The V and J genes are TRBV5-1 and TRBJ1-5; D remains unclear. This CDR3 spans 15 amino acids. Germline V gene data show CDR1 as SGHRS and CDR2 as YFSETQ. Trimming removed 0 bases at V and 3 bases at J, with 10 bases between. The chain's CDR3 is CASSLEAGSNQPQHF. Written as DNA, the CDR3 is TGCGCCAGCAGCTTGGAAGCGGGCTCCAATCAGCCCCAGCATTTT.

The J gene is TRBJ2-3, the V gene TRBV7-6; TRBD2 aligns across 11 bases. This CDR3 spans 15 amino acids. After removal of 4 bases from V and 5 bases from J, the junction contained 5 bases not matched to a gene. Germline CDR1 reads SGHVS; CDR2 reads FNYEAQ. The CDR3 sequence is CASSSRLAGLDTQYF. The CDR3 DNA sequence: TGTGCCAGCAGCTCACGACTAGCGGGGTTAGATACGCAGTATTTT.

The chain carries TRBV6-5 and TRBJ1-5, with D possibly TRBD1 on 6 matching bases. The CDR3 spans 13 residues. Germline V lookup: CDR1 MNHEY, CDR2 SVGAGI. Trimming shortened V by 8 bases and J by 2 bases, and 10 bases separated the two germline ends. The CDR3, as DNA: TGTGCCAGCGCCCGACAGGGCAATCAGCCCCAGCATTTT. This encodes CASARQGNQPQHF.

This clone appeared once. CDR3 in DNA: TGTGCCAGCAGCCCCCGGACAGGGATCAGCTCCTACGAGCAGTACTTC. It is translated as CASSPRTGISSYEQYF. The V and J genes are TRBV5-6 and TRBJ2-7; 8 bases align to TRBD1. V shed 4 bases and J 0 bases; nucleotides not matched to a gene: 9. The CDR3 runs to 16 residues. Germline V lookup: CDR1 SGHDT, CDR2 YYEEEE.

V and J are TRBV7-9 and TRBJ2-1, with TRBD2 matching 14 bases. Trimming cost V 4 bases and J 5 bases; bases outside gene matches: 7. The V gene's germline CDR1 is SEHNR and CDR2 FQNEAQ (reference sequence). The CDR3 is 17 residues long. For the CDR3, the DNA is TGTGCCAGCAGCTCGGGACTAGCGGGGGCCCCCCACAATGAGCAGTTCTTC. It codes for CASSSGLAGAPHNEQFF.

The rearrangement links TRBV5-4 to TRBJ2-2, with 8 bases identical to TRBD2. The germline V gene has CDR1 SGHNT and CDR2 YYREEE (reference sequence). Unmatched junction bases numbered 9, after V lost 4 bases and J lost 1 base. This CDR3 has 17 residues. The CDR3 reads CASSPLLAGGNTGELFF. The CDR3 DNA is TGTGCCAGCAGCCCATTGCTGGCGGGGGGGAACACCGGGGAGCTGTTTTTT.

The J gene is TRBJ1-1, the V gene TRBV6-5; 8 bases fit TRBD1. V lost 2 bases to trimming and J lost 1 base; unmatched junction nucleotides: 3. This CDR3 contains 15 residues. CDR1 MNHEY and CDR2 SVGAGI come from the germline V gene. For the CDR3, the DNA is TGTGCCAGCAGTTACACGGACAGGGCGAACACTGAAGCTTTCTTT. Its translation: CASSYTDRANTEAFF.

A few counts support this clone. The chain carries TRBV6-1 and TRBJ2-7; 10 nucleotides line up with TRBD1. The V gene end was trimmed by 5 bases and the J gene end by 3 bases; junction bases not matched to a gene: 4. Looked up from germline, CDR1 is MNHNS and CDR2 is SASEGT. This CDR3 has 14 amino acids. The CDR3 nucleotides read TGTGCCAGCAGTTCTCGGACAGGGGGCTACGAGCAGTACTTC. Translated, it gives CASSSRTGGYEQYF.

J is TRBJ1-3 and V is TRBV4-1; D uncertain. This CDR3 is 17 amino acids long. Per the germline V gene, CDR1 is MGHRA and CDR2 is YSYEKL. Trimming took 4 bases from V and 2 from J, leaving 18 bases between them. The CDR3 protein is CASSPEGGKVAGNTIYF. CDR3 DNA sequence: TGCGCCAGCAGCCCCGAGGGAGGGAAGGTAGCTGGAAACACCATATATTTT.

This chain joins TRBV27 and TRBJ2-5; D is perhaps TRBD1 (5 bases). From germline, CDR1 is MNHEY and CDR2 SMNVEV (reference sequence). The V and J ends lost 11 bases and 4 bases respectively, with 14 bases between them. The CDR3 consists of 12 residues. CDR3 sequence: CAVQGNAETQYF. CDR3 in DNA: TGTGCCGTTCAGGGTAACGCAGAGACCCAGTACTTC.

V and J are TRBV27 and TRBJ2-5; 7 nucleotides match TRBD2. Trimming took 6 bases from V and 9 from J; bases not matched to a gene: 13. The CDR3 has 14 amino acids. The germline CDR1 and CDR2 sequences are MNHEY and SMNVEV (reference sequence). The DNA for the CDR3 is TGTGCCAGCAGGGGAGCTAGCGGTATGCTCGCCCAGTACTTC. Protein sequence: CASRGASGMLAQYF.

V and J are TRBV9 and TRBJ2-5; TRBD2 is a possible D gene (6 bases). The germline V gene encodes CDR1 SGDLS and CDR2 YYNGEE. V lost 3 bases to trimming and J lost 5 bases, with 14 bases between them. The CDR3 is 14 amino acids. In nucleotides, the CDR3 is TGTGCCAGCAGCGACACCCGGGGGTGGGAGACCCAGTACTTC. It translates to CASSDTRGWETQYF.